What follows are 31 T cell receptor beta chains derived from one specimen sequenced in a study of spatial heterogeneity in lung cancer. TCRdb fed the 5' RACE reads into MiXCR, producing one record per CDR3 protein. The repertoire consists of about 23,000 distinct CDR3 sequences, with 4.5% to 5.5% occurring once and the leading ten covering around 5.5%. Indicated time point: sample taken at primary tumor resection. Sequencing of whole RNA from tumor, nontumor lung or frozen PBMC involved no sorting. Sequencing was performed on PBMCs, taken at surgery. These TCRs come from a male donor with early-stage non-small cell lung cancer.

This clonotype has at least ten counts. The rearrangement uses TRBV12-3 or TRBV12-4 and TRBJ2-7; D uncertain. This CDR3 has 12 residues. V shed 4 bases and J shed 7 bases, with 11 bases lying between them. The CDR3 DNA reads as TGTGCCAGCAGTTCCCAGGTGGGGGAGCAGTACTTC. It codes for CASSSQVGEQYF.

This chain connects TRBV11-1 to TRBJ2-1, with D perhaps matching TRBD1 or TRBD2 (5 bases each). Trimming left V 5 bases short and J 8 bases short, with 10 bases between. CDR1 SGHAT and CDR2 FQDESV come from the germline V gene (reference sequence). CDR3 size: 12 residues. The CDR3 is CASSTLGDEQFF. The CDR3 bases are TGTGCCAGCAGCACCCTGGGGGATGAGCAGTTCTTC.

The chain combines TRBV7-2 with TRBJ2-2; 7 bases are a match to TRBD2. The V gene's germline CDR1 is SGHTA and CDR2 FQGNSA. Trimming cost V 0 bases and J 15 bases; bases outside gene matches: 7. The CDR3 is 13 residues long. CDR3 sequence reads: CASSLADSGPMFF. The CDR3 DNA reads TGTGCCAGCAGCTTAGCGGATAGCGGGCCGATGTTTTTT. Full variable domain (missing parts from reference TRBV7-2 and TRBJ2-2): GAGVSQSPSNKVTEKGKDVELRCDPISGHTALYWYRQSLGQGLEFLIYFQGNSAPDKSGLPSDRFSAERTGGSVSTLTIQRTQQEDSAVYLCASSLADSGPMFFGEGSRLTVL.

This clonotype was seen a handful of times. This chain uses TRBV28 with TRBJ2-7; 9 positions match TRBD2. V trimming: 6 bases; J trimming: 2 bases; junction bases outside the gene matches: 20. Germline loops: CDR1 MDHEN, CDR2 SYDVKM. This CDR3 contains 19 residues. The CDR3 DNA reads as TGTGCCAGCAGCCCCCTCCCATCTAGCGGGGACGTCCGGGCCTACGAGCAGTACTTC. This encodes CASSPLPSSGDVRAYEQYF.

This clonotype was counted at least ten times. The V call is TRBV7-9, the J call TRBJ2-5; TRBD2 might be the D (5 bases). CDR1 is SEHNR and CDR2 is FQNEAQ in the germline V gene (reference sequence). The CDR3 has 13 amino acids. V shed 3 bases and J shed 5 bases, with 10 bases lying between them. The CDR3 nucleotides read TGTGCCAGCAGCTTCCGGGGAACTGAGACCCAGTACTTC. Translation gives CASSFRGTETQYF. Full variable domain (outside the CDR3, taken from reference TRBV7-9 and TRBJ2-5): DTGVSQNPRHKITKRGQNVTFRCDPISEHNRLYWYRQTLGQGPEFLTYFQNEAQLEKSRLLSDRFSAERPKGSFSTLEIQRTEQGDSAMYLCASSFRGTETQYFGPGTRLLVL.

This clonotype was detected ten times or more. The V call is TRBV28, the J call TRBJ2-1, with 7 bases fitting TRBD2. Germline V gene lookup returns CDR1 MDHEN and CDR2 SYDVKM. Germline trimming cut 5 bases from V and 8 bases from J; bases unmatched to any gene: 15. This CDR3 contains 16 residues. CDR3 sequence reads: CASSNPGGERGDEQFF. CDR3 sequence (DNA): TGTGCCAGCAGTAACCCCGGAGGGGAGCGGGGCGATGAGCAGTTCTTC.

This clonotype was picked up many times. V and J are TRBV3-1 and TRBJ2-7; D not certain. The germline V gene encodes CDR1 LGHDT and CDR2 YNNKEL (reference sequence). The CDR3 consists of 15 residues. Trimming pared 2 bases from V and 3 bases from J, leaving 14 bases between. CDR3 coding DNA: TGTGCCAGCAGCCAATATTACGGCGAAGACTACGAGCAGTACTTC. It codes for CASSQYYGEDYEQYF.

The chain links TRBV5-6 to TRBJ2-2, with 7 positions matching TRBD1. V lost 4 bases and J lost 7; bases outside the gene matches: 7. This CDR3 has 14 residues. The V gene's germline CDR1 is SGHDT and CDR2 YYEEEE. CDR3 nucleotide sequence: TGTGCCAGCAGCACGCAGGGACAGCACGGGGAGCTGTTTTTT. Translation: CASSTQGQHGELFF.

This clonotype was found many times. The chain combines TRBV11-2 with TRBJ2-1; the D gene is possibly TRBD2 (6 bases). The germline CDR1 and CDR2 sequences are SGHAT and FQNNGV. V was cut by 1 base and J by 7 bases, with 11 bases left in between. CDR3 length: 14 residues. CDR3 sequence (DNA): TGTGCCAGCAGCTTAGTAGTAGCGGCAAATGAGCAGTTCTTC. Protein sequence: CASSLVVAANEQFF.

This clonotype occurred many times. The gene calls are TRBV5-1 and TRBJ2-7, with 9 bases lining up with TRBD1. There are 13 residues in the CDR3. CDR1 and CDR2 from the germline V gene are SGHRS and YFSETQ. Trimming cost V 6 bases and J 2 bases; bases outside gene matches: 3. CDR3: CASTDRGTYEQYF. The CDR3 nucleotides are TGCGCCAGCACGGACAGGGGTACCTACGAGCAGTACTTC.

This clonotype was seen many times. This chain joins TRBV6-2 or TRBV6-3 and TRBJ2-5; 8 bases are shared with TRBD2. The CDR3 has 14 residues. Germline CDR1 and CDR2: MNHEY and SVGEGT. V dropped 1 base and J dropped 3; count of bases not matched to a gene: 1. CDR3 bases: TGTGCCAGCAGTTACTTGACTAGCGAAGAGACCCAGTACTTC. Translation gives CASSYLTSEETQYF.

In this sample, this clonotype turned up many times. The J gene is TRBJ2-1, the V gene TRBV28; 9 positions agree with TRBD2. Unmatched junction bases numbered 10, after V lost 7 bases and J lost 0 bases. The CDR3 extends over 17 amino acids. CDR1 is MDHEN and CDR2 is SYDVKM in the germline V gene. The CDR3: CASTSSGMPHSYNEQFF. DNA for the CDR3: TGTGCCAGCACCTCTAGCGGGATGCCTCACTCCTACAATGAGCAGTTCTTC.

The table lists this clonotype with many counts. The J gene is TRBJ1-3, the V gene TRBV30, with TRBD1 identical over 8 bases. Trimming at V came to 2 bases and at J to 4 bases, leaving 10 bases not matched to a gene. This CDR3 spans 16 amino acids. Germline V gene sequence: CDR1 GTSNPN, CDR2 SVGIG (reference sequence). CDR3 sequence: CAWSYRQGRGGNTIYF. CDR3 bases: TGTGCCTGGAGTTATCGACAGGGGCGAGGGGGAAACACCATATATTTT.

Ten or more counts support this clonotype. V and J are TRBV27 and TRBJ1-5; TRBD1 is a possible D gene (5 bases). Trimming stripped 3 bases from V and 0 bases from J, with 12 bases between. This CDR3 contains 16 residues. Germline CDR1 reads MNHEY; CDR2 reads SMNVEV (reference sequence). CDR3 sequence reads: CASSFQGPYSNQPQHF. Written as DNA, the CDR3 is TGTGCCAGCAGTTTCCAGGGACCATATAGCAATCAGCCCCAGCATTTT.

This clonotype is medium-sized by share. The chain couples TRBV11-3 to TRBJ1-6; no clear D gene. Germline V gene lookup returns CDR1 SGHNT and CDR2 YENEEA. There are 12 residues in the CDR3. The ends were cut back, 5 bases at V and 9 bases at J, with 8 bases in the middle. DNA of the CDR3: TGTGCCAGCAGCCGAGAAGGTTCACCCCTCCACTTT. It translates to CASSREGSPLHF.

This clonotype was observed at least ten times. This chain links TRBV5-1 with TRBJ2-5; 8 nucleotides agree with TRBD2. Per the germline V gene, CDR1 is SGHRS and CDR2 is YFSETQ. V lost 6 bases, J lost 5 bases, and 9 bases stayed unmatched. The CDR3 runs 14 residues. The CDR3 DNA sequence: TGCGCCAGCACGCTCGAAGGGACTAGGGAGACCCAGTACTTC. This translates into CASTLEGTRETQYF.

Ten or more counts support this clonotype. The chain couples TRBV3-1 to TRBJ1-2, with TRBD1 matching over 9 bases. The germline gives CDR1 LGHDT, CDR2 YNNKEL (reference sequence). The J segment lost 8 bases and the V segment lost 0 bases, leaving 4 bases of the junction unmatched. The CDR3 is 14 residues long. The CDR3 sequence: CASSQDPDRGGYTF. The CDR3 DNA reads as TGTGCCAGCAGCCAAGATCCGGACAGGGGCGGCTACACCTTC.

This clonotype was counted at least ten times. The chain carries TRBV6-1 and TRBJ2-5; the D gene is possibly TRBD1 (5 bases). There are 13 residues in the CDR3. The germline V gene encodes CDR1 MNHNS and CDR2 SASEGT. Deletions cut 5 bases from V and 5 bases from J, with 12 bases between. CDR3 region: CASSSTGVETQYF. In DNA, the CDR3 is TGTGCCAGCAGTTCTACAGGAGTGGAGACCCAGTACTTC.

This clonotype showed up many times. The J gene is TRBJ2-4, the V gene TRBV20-1; D tentatively fits TRBD1 or TRBD2 (5 bases each). V lost 5 bases and J 1 base, leaving 18 bases between the germline ends. Germline CDR1 DFQATT, CDR2 SNEGSKA (reference sequence). The CDR3 loop spans 16 amino acids. The CDR3 loop reads CSAEGPTHRAKNIQYF. The CDR3 DNA reads as TGCAGTGCTGAGGGACCTACCCACCGGGCCAAAAACATTCAGTACTTC.

This clonotype was counted ten times or more. The chain joins TRBV6-1 to TRBJ2-2, with D possibly being TRBD1 (6 bases). Trimming took 7 bases from V and 3 from J, leaving 18 bases between them. This CDR3 region has 16 residues. Germline lookup yields CDR1 MNHNS and CDR2 SASEGT. CDR3 sequence reads: CASKGELAGDTGELFF. The CDR3 DNA is TGTGCCAGCAAGGGGGAGTTGGCTGGGGACACCGGGGAGCTGTTTTTT.

This clonotype was counted many times. This rearrangement joins TRBV29-1 to TRBJ1-2; D ambiguous. The CDR3 is 14 residues long. V lost 0 bases, J lost 4 bases, and 12 bases lay in between. From germline, CDR1 is SQVTM and CDR2 ANQGSEA. The chain's CDR3 is CSVEEPGRSYGYTF. The CDR3 bases are TGCAGCGTTGAAGAGCCGGGCAGATCCTATGGCTACACCTTC.

The table lists this clonotype with a count of one. V and J are TRBV4-1 and TRBJ1-1; D ambiguous. This CDR3 region has 15 residues. V was trimmed by 4 bases and J by 3 bases, leaving 15 bases between them. CDR1 and CDR2 (germline): MGHRA, YSYEKL. The CDR3 sequence is CASSRSPTADTEAFF. In nucleotides, the CDR3 is TGCGCCAGCAGCCGCAGCCCCACTGCGGACACTGAAGCTTTCTTT.

This clonotype was observed at least ten times. The V call is TRBV6-6, the J call TRBJ2-2; 9 bases align to TRBD2. The CDR3 has 17 residues. J was trimmed by 8 bases and V by 5 bases; bases with no gene match: 15. The germline V gene encodes CDR1 MNHNY and CDR2 SVGAGI (reference sequence). The CDR3 reads CASSTTSGTLPTGELFF. For the CDR3, the DNA is TGTGCCAGCAGTACGACTAGCGGTACCCTACCCACTGGGGAGCTGTTTTTT.

In regard to this clonotype: A much bigger clone sits one base away, suggesting this may be a read error. This chain connects TRBV28 to TRBJ2-7; TRBD1 agrees at 10 bases. CDR3 length: 16 amino acids. Germline trimming cut 8 bases from V and 3 bases from J; bases unmatched to any gene: 13. From germline, CDR1 is MDHEN and CDR2 SYDVKM. In nucleotides, the CDR3 is TGTGCCAGCGGACCCGGGACAGGGGCCTTCGTCTACGAGCAGTACTTC. This codes for CASGPGTGAFVYEQYF.

This clonotype was picked up many times. V usage is TRBV6-5 and J usage is TRBJ1-1; D may be TRBD1 (6 bases). The CDR3 has 16 residues. Per the germline V gene, CDR1 is MNHEY and CDR2 is SVGAGI. V was pared by 6 bases and J by 0 bases, with 17 bases between. As DNA, the CDR3 is TGTGCCAGCAGGGGGGGAGCGGCAGGGGTGAACACTGAAGCTTTCTTT. It codes for CASRGGAAGVNTEAFF.

The J gene is TRBJ2-1, the V gene TRBV21-1; TRBD2 is the table's D call, not checked against the DNA. TRBV21-1 corresponds to a pseudogene. The CDR3 covers 15 residues. This CDR3 reads CASSKGREGYNEQFF. The CDR3 nucleotides read TGTGCCAGCAGCAAAGGACGGGAGGGATACAATGAGCAGTTCTTC.

In its sample, this clonotype was seen a few times. This chain uses TRBV6-5 with TRBJ2-4; 10 bases fit TRBD1. V lost 4 bases and J lost 7; bases outside the gene matches: 10. The germline gives CDR1 MNHEY, CDR2 SVGAGI. CDR3 length equals 16 residues. Here the CDR3 reads CASSSTFGTGVNIQYF. The CDR3 coding sequence is TGTGCCAGCAGTTCTACCTTCGGGACAGGGGTCAACATTCAGTACTTC.

In its sample, this clonotype is medium-sized. The chain is built from TRBV4-3 and TRBJ2-3, with no clear D. CDR1 and CDR2 (germline): LGHNA, YSLEER. This CDR3 contains 13 residues. Trimming cost V 0 bases and J 8 bases, with 9 bases left between them. This CDR3 is CASSQEEFGTQYF. CDR3 bases: TGCGCCAGCAGCCAAGAGGAGTTCGGTACGCAGTATTTT.

This clonotype was seen at least ten times. The chain combines TRBV7-9 with TRBJ2-3; tentative D call: TRBD2 (6 bases). Trimming pared 5 bases from V and 2 bases from J, leaving 14 bases between. Germline loops: CDR1 SEHNR, CDR2 FQNEAQ (reference sequence). The CDR3 runs to 15 residues. The CDR3 loop is CASSPDYTYTDTQYF. The CDR3 nucleotides are TGTGCCAGCAGCCCGGACTATACATACACAGATACGCAGTATTTT.

This clonotype was detected many times. The chain couples TRBV28 to TRBJ1-5; 7 bases fit TRBD1. There are 17 residues in the CDR3. The V segment lost 6 bases and the J segment 4 bases; nucleotides outside the gene matches: 15. Germline CDR1 is MDHEN and CDR2 is SYDVKM. The CDR3 DNA reads as TGTGCCAGCAGCCCCGGACCAGGGGGTTTAGGGAATCAGCCCCAGCATTTT. Its translation: CASSPGPGGLGNQPQHF.

This clonotype was counted at least ten times. The rearrangement joins TRBV2 to TRBJ2-7, with TRBD2 as a possible D gene (6 bases). Trimming left V 8 bases short and J 3 bases short, with 17 bases between. CDR3 size: 14 residues. CDR1 and CDR2 from the germline V gene are SNHLY and FYNNEI. The CDR3 nucleotides read TGTGCCAGCGGCCGGGACTCATCGAACTACGAGCAGTACTTC. Translated: CASGRDSSNYEQYF.